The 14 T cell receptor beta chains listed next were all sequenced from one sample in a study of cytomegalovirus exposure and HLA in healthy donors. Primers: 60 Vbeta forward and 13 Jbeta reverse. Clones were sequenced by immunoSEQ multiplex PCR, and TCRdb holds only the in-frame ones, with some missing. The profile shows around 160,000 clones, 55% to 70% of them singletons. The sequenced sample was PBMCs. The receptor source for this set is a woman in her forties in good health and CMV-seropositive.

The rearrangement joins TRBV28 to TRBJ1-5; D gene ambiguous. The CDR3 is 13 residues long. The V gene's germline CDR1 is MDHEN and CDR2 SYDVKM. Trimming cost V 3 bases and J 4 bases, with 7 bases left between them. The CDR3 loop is CASSFGQNQPQHF. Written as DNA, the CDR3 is TGTGCCAGCAGTTTTGGGCAAAATCAGCCCCAGCATTTT.

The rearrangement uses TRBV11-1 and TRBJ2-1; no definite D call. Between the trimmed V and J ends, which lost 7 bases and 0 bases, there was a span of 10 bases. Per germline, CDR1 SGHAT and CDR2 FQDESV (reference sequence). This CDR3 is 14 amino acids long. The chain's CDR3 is CASTIERSYNEQFF. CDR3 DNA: TGTGCCAGCACCATAGAGCGCTCCTACAATGAGCAGTTCTTC.

The CDR3 nucleotides are TGTGCCAGCAGCAGGGGCCAGGGGTACGGAAACACCATATATTTT. Amino acid sequence: CASSRGQGYGNTIYF. This chain joins TRBV11-3 and TRBJ1-3; tentatively, D is TRBD1 (6 bases). Per the germline V gene, CDR1 is SGHNT and CDR2 is YENEEA. V was trimmed by 5 bases and J by 4 bases, leaving 15 bases between them. The CDR3 contains 15 residues. Together with reference TRBV11-3 and TRBJ1-3, the CDR3 gives the full variable domain: EAGVVQSPRYKIIEKKQPVAFWCNPISGHNTLYWYLQNLGQGPELLIRYENEEAVDDSQLPKDRFSAERLKGVDSTLKIQPAELGDSAVYLCASSRGQGYGNTIYFGEGSWLTVV.

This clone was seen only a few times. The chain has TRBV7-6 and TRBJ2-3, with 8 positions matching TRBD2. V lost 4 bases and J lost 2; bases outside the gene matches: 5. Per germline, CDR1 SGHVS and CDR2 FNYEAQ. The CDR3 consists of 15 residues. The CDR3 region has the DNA TGTGCCAGCAGCTCCGGACTAGCCCTCACAGATACGCAGTATTTT. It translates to CASSSGLALTDTQYF.

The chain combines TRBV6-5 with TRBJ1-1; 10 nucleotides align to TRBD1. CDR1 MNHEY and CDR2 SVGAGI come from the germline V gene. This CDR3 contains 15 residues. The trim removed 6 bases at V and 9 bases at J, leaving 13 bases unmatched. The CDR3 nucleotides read TGTGCCAGCAGCCCCCTCGACAGGGGGCGGTACAAAGCTTTCTTT. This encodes CASSPLDRGRYKAFF.

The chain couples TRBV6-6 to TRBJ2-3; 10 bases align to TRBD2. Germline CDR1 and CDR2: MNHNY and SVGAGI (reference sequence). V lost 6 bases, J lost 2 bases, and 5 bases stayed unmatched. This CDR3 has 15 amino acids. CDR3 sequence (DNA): TGTGCCAGCAGACTGACTAGCGGGCTCACAGATACGCAGTATTTT. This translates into CASRLTSGLTDTQYF.

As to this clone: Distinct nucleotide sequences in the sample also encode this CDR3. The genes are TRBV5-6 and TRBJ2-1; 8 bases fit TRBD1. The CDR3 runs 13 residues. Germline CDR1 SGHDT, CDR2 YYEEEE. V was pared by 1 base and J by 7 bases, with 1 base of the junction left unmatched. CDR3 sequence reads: CASSLTGGNEQFF. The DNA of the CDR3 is TGTGCCAGCAGCTTGACAGGGGGGAATGAGCAGTTCTTC.

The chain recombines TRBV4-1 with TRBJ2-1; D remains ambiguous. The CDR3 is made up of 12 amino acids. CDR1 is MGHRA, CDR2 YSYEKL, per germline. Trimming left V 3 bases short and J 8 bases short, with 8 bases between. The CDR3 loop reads CASSHIRDEQFF. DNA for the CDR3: TGCGCCAGCAGCCACATAAGAGATGAGCAGTTCTTC.

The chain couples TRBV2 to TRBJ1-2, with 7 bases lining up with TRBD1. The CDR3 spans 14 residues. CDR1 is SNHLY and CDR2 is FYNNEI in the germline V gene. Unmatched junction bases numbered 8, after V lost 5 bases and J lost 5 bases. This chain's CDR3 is CASSSRTGTYGYTF. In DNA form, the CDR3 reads TGTGCCAGCAGTAGCCGGACAGGTACTTATGGCTACACCTTC.

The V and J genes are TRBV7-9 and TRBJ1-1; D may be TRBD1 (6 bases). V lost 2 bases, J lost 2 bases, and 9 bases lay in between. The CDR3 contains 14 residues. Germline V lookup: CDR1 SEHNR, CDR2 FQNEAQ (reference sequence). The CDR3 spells CASSLYRANTEAFF. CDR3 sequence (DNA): TGTGCCAGCAGCTTATACAGGGCAAACACTGAAGCTTTCTTT.

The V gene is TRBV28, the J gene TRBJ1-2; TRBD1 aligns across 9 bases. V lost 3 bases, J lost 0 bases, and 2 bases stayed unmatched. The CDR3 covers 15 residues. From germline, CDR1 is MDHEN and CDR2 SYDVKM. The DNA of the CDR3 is TGTGCCAGCAGTTTTGGACAGGGGACTAACTATGGCTACACCTTC. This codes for CASSFGQGTNYGYTF.

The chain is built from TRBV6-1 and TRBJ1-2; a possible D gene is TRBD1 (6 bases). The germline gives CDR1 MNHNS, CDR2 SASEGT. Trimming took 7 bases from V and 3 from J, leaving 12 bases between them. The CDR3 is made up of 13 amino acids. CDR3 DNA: TGTGCCAGCAATGGCGGACAGTACTATGGCTACACCTTC. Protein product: CASNGGQYYGYTF.

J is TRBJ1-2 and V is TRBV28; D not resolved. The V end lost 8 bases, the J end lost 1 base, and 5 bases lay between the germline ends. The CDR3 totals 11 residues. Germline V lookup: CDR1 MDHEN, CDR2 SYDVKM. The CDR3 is CASLSNYGYTF. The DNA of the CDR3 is TGTGCCAGCCTTAGTAACTATGGCTACACCTTC.

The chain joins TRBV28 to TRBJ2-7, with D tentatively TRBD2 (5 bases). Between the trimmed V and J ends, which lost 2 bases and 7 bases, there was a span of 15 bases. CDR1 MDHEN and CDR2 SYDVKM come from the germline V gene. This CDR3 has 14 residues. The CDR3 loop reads CASSLADGVGEQYF. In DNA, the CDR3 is TGTGCCAGCAGTTTAGCCGACGGGGTGGGAGAGCAGTACTTC.